This T cell receptor (beta chain) was captured by sequencing in a study of blood T cells in healthy people across ages. Whole-study results and caveats: Naive T cell percentage showed a strong correlation with TCR beta diversity. CMV status of donors was unknown, possibly confounding expanded clonotype changes.

Primed by a sample-barcoded 5' primer and a J-beta primer mix, a second PCR proceeded for about 7 to 11 cycles. TCRdb processed the 5' RACE reads anew with MiXCR; each CDR3 protein has one entry. There are 1.5 million to 1.8 million distinct CDR3 sequences in the sample; approximately 42% occur only once, and around 4% lies in the top ten. The germline V gene encodes CDR1 SEHNR and CDR2 FQNEAQ (reference sequence). This CDR3 contains 13 residues. The ends lost 5 bases at V and 11 bases at J; junction bases unmatched: 11. A remark on this clonotype: Its antigen is not known.

Donors ranged from roughly 6 to 90 years old and were healthy Caucasians in Russia. Sample: blood. The sequence derives from a woman aged 18-29 years in good health. The chain joins TRBV7-9 to TRBJ2-5; 7 bases agree with TRBD1. The CDR3 sequence is CASSTRQGGEQYF. CDR3 sequence (DNA): TGTGCCAGCAGCACCAGACAGGGCGGAGAGCAGTACTTC.